This entry lists 30 T cell receptor beta chains sequenced from one sample in a study of T cell repertoires in cytomegalovirus infection. TCRdb re-derived calls from the reads in MiXCR, one entry per CDR3 protein. Of 160,000 or so distinct CDR3 sequences in the sample, 23% were seen once. Specimen: PBMCs. The receptors derive from a human donor in good health (CMV status not recorded). Some clones in this sample may be carry-over from other donors' samples.

Written as DNA, the CDR3 is TGTGCCAGCAGCCAAACTAGCGGGGGCCGAGTGGGCAATGAGCAGTTCTTC. Translated: CASSQTSGGRVGNEQFF. This rearrangement joins TRBV4-2 to TRBJ2-1; 11 nucleotides line up with TRBD2. Unmatched junction bases numbered 9, after V lost 2 bases and J lost 6 bases. This CDR3 region has 17 residues. Germline CDR1 and CDR2: LGHNA and YNFKEQ.

This clonotype was counted ten times or more. The chain combines TRBV7-2 with TRBJ2-3; TRBD2 matches 10 bases. V lost 6 bases and J lost 5; bases outside the gene matches: 26. The CDR3 has 21 amino acids. Germline assignment: CDR1 SGHTA and CDR2 FQGNSA. The CDR3 is CASSLVAGSGGASRVGDTQYF. The CDR3 DNA is TGTGCCAGCAGTCTGGTAGCGGGGAGCGGGGGGGCCTCTCGGGTAGGAGATACGCAGTATTTT. Looking up the rest from reference TRBV7-2 and TRBJ2-3 gives the full variable domain: GAGVSQSPSNKVTEKGKDVELRCDPISGHTALYWYRQSLGQGLEFLIYFQGNSAPDKSGLPSDRFSAERTGGSVSTLTIQRTQQEDSAVYLCASSLVAGSGGASRVGDTQYFGPGTRLTVL.

The CDR3 here is CASSLSIQETQYF. As DNA, the CDR3 is TGTGCCAGCAGCTTGAGTATCCAAGAGACCCAGTACTTC. The chain recombines TRBV7-2 with TRBJ2-5; D gene uncertain. Germline V gene sequence: CDR1 SGHTA, CDR2 FQGNSA. V lost 3 bases and J 1 base, leaving 6 bases between the germline ends. This CDR3 has 13 residues.

This clonotype has ten or more counts. The gene calls are TRBV7-2 and TRBJ2-3; maybe TRBD1 (6 bases). V lost 5 bases to trimming and J lost 0 bases, with 15 bases between them. The CDR3 covers 16 residues. The germline CDR1 and CDR2 sequences are SGHTA and FQGNSA. CDR3 sequence reads: CASSPTQGLSTDTQYF. CDR3 DNA sequence: TGTGCCAGCAGCCCCACGCAGGGGCTTAGCACAGATACGCAGTATTTT.

The chain employs TRBV6-1 and TRBJ2-7, with 12 bases matching TRBD2. V was pared by 6 bases and J by 3 bases, with 3 bases of the junction left unmatched. This CDR3 is built from 14 residues. Looked up from germline, CDR1 is MNHNS and CDR2 is SASEGT. Here the CDR3 DNA reads TGTGCCAGCAGACTACTAGCGGGGGGCTACGAGCAGTACTTC. This translates into CASRLLAGGYEQYF.

This clonotype appeared a few times. This rearrangement joins TRBV20-1 to TRBJ2-5; D unresolved. This CDR3 has 14 amino acids. Trimming left V 2 bases short and J 5 bases short, with 15 bases between. From germline, CDR1 is DFQATT and CDR2 SNEGSKA (reference sequence). CDR3 in DNA: TGCAGTGCTAGACCCCTGGCAGGTTGGGAGACCCAGTACTTC. It codes for CSARPLAGWETQYF.

There are many counts of this clonotype. The V call is TRBV7-9, the J call TRBJ1-2; 11 positions match TRBD1. Germline trimming cut 4 bases from V and 5 bases from J; bases unmatched to any gene: 9. There are 16 residues in the CDR3. The germline CDR1 and CDR2 sequences are SEHNR and FQNEAQ (reference sequence). CDR3 region: CASSSSDRGHGYGYTF. The CDR3 coding sequence is TGTGCCAGCAGCTCCTCGGACAGGGGGCATGGGTATGGCTACACCTTC. Complete variable domain (other parts from reference TRBV7-9 and TRBJ1-2): DTGVSQNPRHKITKRGQNVTFRCDPISEHNRLYWYRQTLGQGPEFLTYFQNEAQLEKSRLLSDRFSAERPKGSFSTLEIQRTEQGDSAMYLCASSSSDRGHGYGYTFGSGTRLTVV.

V and J are TRBV12-3 or TRBV12-4 and TRBJ1-2; weak D call: TRBD1 (6 bases). The CDR3 runs to 14 residues. Trimming took 1 base from V and 5 from J, leaving 11 bases between them. CDR3 sequence (DNA): TGTGCCAGCAGTTTAGACAGGGAGAAGTATGGCTACACCTTC. This translates into CASSLDREKYGYTF.

This clonotype was seen more than once but under ten times. CDR3 loop: CATGQEPYEQYF. The CDR3, as DNA: TGTGCCACCGGACAGGAACCCTACGAGCAGTACTTC. The rearrangement joins TRBV24-1 to TRBJ2-7, with 7 bases identical to TRBD1. The germline V gene has CDR1 KGHDR and CDR2 SFDVKD. The ends lost 9 bases at V and 2 bases at J; junction bases unmatched: 3. This CDR3 is 12 amino acids long.

V usage is TRBV10-2 and J usage is TRBJ2-7, with a possible D match to TRBD2 (6 bases). This CDR3 contains 16 residues. Trimming took off 0 bases at V and 2 bases at J, with 14 bases between the two ends. The germline CDR1 and CDR2 sequences are WSHSY and SAAADI. CDR3 coding DNA: TGCGCCAGCAGTGAGTCGGGAGCGGGTCCTACCTACGAGCAGTACTTC. Its translation: CASSESGAGPTYEQYF.

This clonotype occurred many times. The chain has TRBV7-2 and TRBJ1-1, with D possibly matching TRBD1 (5 bases). V gave up 6 bases and J gave up 12 bases, with 20 bases separating them. Germline V CDR1 and CDR2: SGHTA, FQGNSA. CDR3 length: 13 amino acids. CDR3 in amino acids: CASSYWQSGGTFF. CDR3 in DNA: TGTGCCAGCAGTTACTGGCAAAGCGGGGGAACTTTCTTT.

This chain uses TRBV2 with TRBJ1-2, with D maybe TRBD1 (6 bases). CDR1 and CDR2 (germline): SNHLY, FYNNEI. The CDR3 contains 14 residues. Trimming took 6 bases from V and 1 from J, leaving 12 bases between them. This chain's CDR3 is CASRDRINNYGYTF. The CDR3 region has the DNA TGTGCCAGCAGAGACAGGATCAATAACTATGGCTACACCTTC.

This clonotype occurred a few times. The gene calls are TRBV28 and TRBJ2-4; 9 bases fit TRBD1. The CDR3 sequence is 14 residues long. The V segment lost 4 bases and the J segment 8 bases; nucleotides outside the gene matches: 6. Germline V lookup: CDR1 MDHEN, CDR2 SYDVKM. This CDR3 is CASSWGQGLDIQYF. The CDR3 DNA reads as TGTGCCAGCAGTTGGGGACAGGGTTTGGACATTCAGTACTTC. Variable domain in full (rest from reference TRBV28 and TRBJ2-4): DVKVTQSSRYLVKRTGEKVFLECVQDMDHENMFWYRQDPGLGLRLIYFSYDVKMKEKGDIPEGYSVSREKKERFSLILESASTNQTSMYLCASSWGQGLDIQYFGAGTRLSVL.

Only a few counts were recorded for this clonotype. The chain uses TRBV27 and TRBJ2-7; no definite D call. The germline gives CDR1 MNHEY, CDR2 SMNVEV (reference sequence). The CDR3 length is 13 residues. Trimming left V 3 bases short and J 3 bases short, with 9 bases between. CDR3 loop: CASSFGLGYEQYF. In DNA, the CDR3 is TGTGCCAGCAGTTTTGGGCTAGGCTACGAGCAGTACTTC.

This clonotype was observed once. V usage is TRBV25-1 and J usage is TRBJ1-3, with D possibly TRBD1 on 5 matching bases. CDR1 and CDR2 (germline): MGHDK, SYGVNS. This CDR3 spans 15 amino acids. The V end lost 3 bases, the J end lost 4 bases, and 13 bases lay between the germline ends. This CDR3 reads CASSDPGGVGNTIYF. CDR3 in DNA: TGTGCCAGCAGTGATCCGGGGGGAGTCGGAAACACCATATATTTT.

In this sample, this clonotype turned up a few times. The chain combines TRBV19 with TRBJ2-7; D perhaps matches TRBD2 (5 bases). Germline V gene sequence: CDR1 LNHDA, CDR2 SQIVND (reference sequence). Trimming pared 10 bases from V and 0 bases from J, leaving 13 bases between. This CDR3 comprises 13 residues. The CDR3 is CATSADHSYEQYF. DNA for the CDR3: TGTGCCACTTCAGCGGACCACTCCTACGAGCAGTACTTC.

This chain connects TRBV18 to TRBJ2-2; perhaps TRBD1 as D (5 bases). This CDR3 spans 15 amino acids. V lost 1 base to trimming and J lost 1 base, with 7 bases between them. Germline V lookup: CDR1 KGHSH, CDR2 LQKENI. CDR3 bases: TGTGCCAGCTCACCACTCGGACAGAACACCGGGGAGCTGTTTTTT. It translates to CASSPLGQNTGELFF.

The sample holds a few counts of this clonotype. This chain uses TRBV10-3 with TRBJ2-5; D perhaps matches TRBD1 (5 bases). Trimming left V 2 bases short and J 2 bases short, with 12 bases between. CDR1 and CDR2 from the germline V gene are ENHRY and SYGVKD. The CDR3 has 15 amino acids. The CDR3 sequence: CAISEGATTQETQYF. The DNA of the CDR3 is TGTGCCATCAGTGAGGGGGCGACAACACAAGAGACCCAGTACTTC.

This chain joins TRBV20-1 and TRBJ2-7; D may be TRBD2 (8 bases). CDR1 and CDR2 (germline): DFQATT, SNEGSKA (reference sequence). The CDR3 loop spans 13 amino acids. The germline V and J ends were trimmed by 6 bases and 5 bases, with 17 bases remaining between them. The CDR3 here is CSAPPGGGDEQYF. The DNA of the CDR3 is TGCAGTGCCCCTCCGGGAGGGGGCGACGAGCAGTACTTC.

This clonotype has only a few counts. V usage is TRBV30 and J usage is TRBJ2-6; D remains ambiguous. Germline CDR1 GTSNPN, CDR2 SVGIG (reference sequence). The CDR3 is 13 residues long. With 5 bases removed from V and 0 bases from J, the gap between germline ends came to 5 bases. The CDR3 DNA reads TGTGCCTGGGGCAACTCTGGGGCCAACGTCCTGACTTTC. It translates to CAWGNSGANVLTF.

By its share, this clonotype is medium-sized. The V and J genes are TRBV28 and TRBJ2-7, with 7 bases aligning to TRBD1. Germline V gene lookup returns CDR1 MDHEN and CDR2 SYDVKM. The trim removed 6 bases at V and 6 bases at J, leaving 5 bases unmatched. The CDR3 has 12 amino acids. CDR3 DNA sequence: TGTGCCAGCAGGACGACAGGGAGCGAGCAGTACTTC. Its translation: CASRTTGSEQYF.

This clonotype was picked up a small number of times. The chain uses TRBV12-3 or TRBV12-4 and TRBJ1-2; no clear D gene. The CDR3 loop spans 12 amino acids. V shed 7 bases and J shed 5 bases, with 11 bases lying between them. In DNA, the CDR3 is TGTGCCAGCACCCCAGATGTATATGGCTACACCTTC. Its translation: CASTPDVYGYTF.

This clonotype was seen many times. The chain employs TRBV12-3 or TRBV12-4 and TRBJ2-3; no reliable D call. This CDR3 has 16 residues. Trimming shortened V by 5 bases and J by 4 bases, and 19 bases separated the two germline ends. CDR3 in amino acids: CASSPPSRSGADTQYF. The CDR3 bases are TGTGCCAGCAGTCCCCCCTCCCGGTCGGGCGCAGATACGCAGTATTTT.

With regard to this clonotype: The CDR3 does not close with the conserved phenylalanine or tryptophan, likely indicating a read error. This chain connects TRBV6-6 to TRBJ1-3, with 9 bases fitting TRBD1. The CDR3 is made up of 15 amino acids. V lost 9 bases, J lost 1 base, and 7 bases stayed unmatched. Germline CDR1 and CDR2: MNHNY and SVGAGI (reference sequence). The chain's CDR3 is CASRDRVLSGNTIYL. The DNA of the CDR3 is TGTGCCAGTCGGGACAGGGTTCTTTCTGGAAACACCATATATCTT.

This clonotype was counted between two and nine times. The chain couples TRBV20-1 to TRBJ2-1; 11 bases fit TRBD2. In germline, CDR1 is DFQATT, CDR2 SNEGSKA (reference sequence). V was clipped by 5 bases and J by 3 bases; unmatched bases: 6. The CDR3 spans 15 residues. The CDR3, as DNA: TGCAGTGCTGGGACTAGCGGCTTAATCTACAATGAGCAGTTCTTC. Translated: CSAGTSGLIYNEQFF.

The chain joins TRBV5-1 to TRBJ2-5, with unresolved D. V was pared by 4 bases and J by 5 bases, with 9 bases between. Germline V gene data show CDR1 as SGHRS and CDR2 as YFSETQ. The CDR3 covers 12 residues. Written as DNA, the CDR3 is TGCGCCAGCAGCCTGGCCTTCGAGACCCAGTACTTC. This codes for CASSLAFETQYF.

The sample holds a few counts of this clonotype. This chain connects TRBV6-6 to TRBJ1-2; 8 bases line up with TRBD1. The CDR3 consists of 12 residues. Per the germline V gene, CDR1 is MNHNY and CDR2 is SVGAGI (reference sequence). After removal of 2 bases from V and 7 bases from J, the junction contained 0 bases not matched to a gene. The CDR3 protein is CASSYDRGGYTF. The CDR3 DNA sequence: TGTGCCAGCAGTTACGACAGGGGTGGCTACACCTTC.

This clonotype was seen a handful of times. This sequence joins TRBV7-2 and TRBJ2-7; 7 bases match TRBD2. The germline V gene encodes CDR1 SGHTA and CDR2 FQGNSA. Trimming removed 1 base from V and 3 bases from J; junction bases left unmatched: 9. This CDR3 is built from 16 residues. The CDR3 here is CASSLVLLAPNYEQYF. CDR3 coding DNA: TGTGCCAGCAGCTTAGTGCTACTAGCGCCCAACTACGAGCAGTACTTC.

The chain links TRBV11-1 to TRBJ2-5; no reliable D call. The length of the CDR3 is 13 residues. The V end lost 2 bases, the J end lost 5 bases, and 9 bases lay between the germline ends. CDR1 is SGHAT and CDR2 is FQDESV in the germline V gene (reference sequence). The chain's CDR3 is CASSLRLGETQYF. The CDR3 nucleotides are TGTGCCAGCAGCTTACGGCTCGGGGAGACCCAGTACTTC.

The chain uses TRBV7-2 and TRBJ2-7; D might be TRBD1 (6 bases). The CDR3 has 15 amino acids. The germline V gene has CDR1 SGHTA and CDR2 FQGNSA. The ends were cut back, 1 base at V and 3 bases at J, with 13 bases in the middle. The chain's CDR3 is CASSLGGGLNYEQYF. The CDR3 coding sequence is TGTGCCAGCAGCTTAGGTGGGGGCTTAAACTACGAGCAGTACTTC.